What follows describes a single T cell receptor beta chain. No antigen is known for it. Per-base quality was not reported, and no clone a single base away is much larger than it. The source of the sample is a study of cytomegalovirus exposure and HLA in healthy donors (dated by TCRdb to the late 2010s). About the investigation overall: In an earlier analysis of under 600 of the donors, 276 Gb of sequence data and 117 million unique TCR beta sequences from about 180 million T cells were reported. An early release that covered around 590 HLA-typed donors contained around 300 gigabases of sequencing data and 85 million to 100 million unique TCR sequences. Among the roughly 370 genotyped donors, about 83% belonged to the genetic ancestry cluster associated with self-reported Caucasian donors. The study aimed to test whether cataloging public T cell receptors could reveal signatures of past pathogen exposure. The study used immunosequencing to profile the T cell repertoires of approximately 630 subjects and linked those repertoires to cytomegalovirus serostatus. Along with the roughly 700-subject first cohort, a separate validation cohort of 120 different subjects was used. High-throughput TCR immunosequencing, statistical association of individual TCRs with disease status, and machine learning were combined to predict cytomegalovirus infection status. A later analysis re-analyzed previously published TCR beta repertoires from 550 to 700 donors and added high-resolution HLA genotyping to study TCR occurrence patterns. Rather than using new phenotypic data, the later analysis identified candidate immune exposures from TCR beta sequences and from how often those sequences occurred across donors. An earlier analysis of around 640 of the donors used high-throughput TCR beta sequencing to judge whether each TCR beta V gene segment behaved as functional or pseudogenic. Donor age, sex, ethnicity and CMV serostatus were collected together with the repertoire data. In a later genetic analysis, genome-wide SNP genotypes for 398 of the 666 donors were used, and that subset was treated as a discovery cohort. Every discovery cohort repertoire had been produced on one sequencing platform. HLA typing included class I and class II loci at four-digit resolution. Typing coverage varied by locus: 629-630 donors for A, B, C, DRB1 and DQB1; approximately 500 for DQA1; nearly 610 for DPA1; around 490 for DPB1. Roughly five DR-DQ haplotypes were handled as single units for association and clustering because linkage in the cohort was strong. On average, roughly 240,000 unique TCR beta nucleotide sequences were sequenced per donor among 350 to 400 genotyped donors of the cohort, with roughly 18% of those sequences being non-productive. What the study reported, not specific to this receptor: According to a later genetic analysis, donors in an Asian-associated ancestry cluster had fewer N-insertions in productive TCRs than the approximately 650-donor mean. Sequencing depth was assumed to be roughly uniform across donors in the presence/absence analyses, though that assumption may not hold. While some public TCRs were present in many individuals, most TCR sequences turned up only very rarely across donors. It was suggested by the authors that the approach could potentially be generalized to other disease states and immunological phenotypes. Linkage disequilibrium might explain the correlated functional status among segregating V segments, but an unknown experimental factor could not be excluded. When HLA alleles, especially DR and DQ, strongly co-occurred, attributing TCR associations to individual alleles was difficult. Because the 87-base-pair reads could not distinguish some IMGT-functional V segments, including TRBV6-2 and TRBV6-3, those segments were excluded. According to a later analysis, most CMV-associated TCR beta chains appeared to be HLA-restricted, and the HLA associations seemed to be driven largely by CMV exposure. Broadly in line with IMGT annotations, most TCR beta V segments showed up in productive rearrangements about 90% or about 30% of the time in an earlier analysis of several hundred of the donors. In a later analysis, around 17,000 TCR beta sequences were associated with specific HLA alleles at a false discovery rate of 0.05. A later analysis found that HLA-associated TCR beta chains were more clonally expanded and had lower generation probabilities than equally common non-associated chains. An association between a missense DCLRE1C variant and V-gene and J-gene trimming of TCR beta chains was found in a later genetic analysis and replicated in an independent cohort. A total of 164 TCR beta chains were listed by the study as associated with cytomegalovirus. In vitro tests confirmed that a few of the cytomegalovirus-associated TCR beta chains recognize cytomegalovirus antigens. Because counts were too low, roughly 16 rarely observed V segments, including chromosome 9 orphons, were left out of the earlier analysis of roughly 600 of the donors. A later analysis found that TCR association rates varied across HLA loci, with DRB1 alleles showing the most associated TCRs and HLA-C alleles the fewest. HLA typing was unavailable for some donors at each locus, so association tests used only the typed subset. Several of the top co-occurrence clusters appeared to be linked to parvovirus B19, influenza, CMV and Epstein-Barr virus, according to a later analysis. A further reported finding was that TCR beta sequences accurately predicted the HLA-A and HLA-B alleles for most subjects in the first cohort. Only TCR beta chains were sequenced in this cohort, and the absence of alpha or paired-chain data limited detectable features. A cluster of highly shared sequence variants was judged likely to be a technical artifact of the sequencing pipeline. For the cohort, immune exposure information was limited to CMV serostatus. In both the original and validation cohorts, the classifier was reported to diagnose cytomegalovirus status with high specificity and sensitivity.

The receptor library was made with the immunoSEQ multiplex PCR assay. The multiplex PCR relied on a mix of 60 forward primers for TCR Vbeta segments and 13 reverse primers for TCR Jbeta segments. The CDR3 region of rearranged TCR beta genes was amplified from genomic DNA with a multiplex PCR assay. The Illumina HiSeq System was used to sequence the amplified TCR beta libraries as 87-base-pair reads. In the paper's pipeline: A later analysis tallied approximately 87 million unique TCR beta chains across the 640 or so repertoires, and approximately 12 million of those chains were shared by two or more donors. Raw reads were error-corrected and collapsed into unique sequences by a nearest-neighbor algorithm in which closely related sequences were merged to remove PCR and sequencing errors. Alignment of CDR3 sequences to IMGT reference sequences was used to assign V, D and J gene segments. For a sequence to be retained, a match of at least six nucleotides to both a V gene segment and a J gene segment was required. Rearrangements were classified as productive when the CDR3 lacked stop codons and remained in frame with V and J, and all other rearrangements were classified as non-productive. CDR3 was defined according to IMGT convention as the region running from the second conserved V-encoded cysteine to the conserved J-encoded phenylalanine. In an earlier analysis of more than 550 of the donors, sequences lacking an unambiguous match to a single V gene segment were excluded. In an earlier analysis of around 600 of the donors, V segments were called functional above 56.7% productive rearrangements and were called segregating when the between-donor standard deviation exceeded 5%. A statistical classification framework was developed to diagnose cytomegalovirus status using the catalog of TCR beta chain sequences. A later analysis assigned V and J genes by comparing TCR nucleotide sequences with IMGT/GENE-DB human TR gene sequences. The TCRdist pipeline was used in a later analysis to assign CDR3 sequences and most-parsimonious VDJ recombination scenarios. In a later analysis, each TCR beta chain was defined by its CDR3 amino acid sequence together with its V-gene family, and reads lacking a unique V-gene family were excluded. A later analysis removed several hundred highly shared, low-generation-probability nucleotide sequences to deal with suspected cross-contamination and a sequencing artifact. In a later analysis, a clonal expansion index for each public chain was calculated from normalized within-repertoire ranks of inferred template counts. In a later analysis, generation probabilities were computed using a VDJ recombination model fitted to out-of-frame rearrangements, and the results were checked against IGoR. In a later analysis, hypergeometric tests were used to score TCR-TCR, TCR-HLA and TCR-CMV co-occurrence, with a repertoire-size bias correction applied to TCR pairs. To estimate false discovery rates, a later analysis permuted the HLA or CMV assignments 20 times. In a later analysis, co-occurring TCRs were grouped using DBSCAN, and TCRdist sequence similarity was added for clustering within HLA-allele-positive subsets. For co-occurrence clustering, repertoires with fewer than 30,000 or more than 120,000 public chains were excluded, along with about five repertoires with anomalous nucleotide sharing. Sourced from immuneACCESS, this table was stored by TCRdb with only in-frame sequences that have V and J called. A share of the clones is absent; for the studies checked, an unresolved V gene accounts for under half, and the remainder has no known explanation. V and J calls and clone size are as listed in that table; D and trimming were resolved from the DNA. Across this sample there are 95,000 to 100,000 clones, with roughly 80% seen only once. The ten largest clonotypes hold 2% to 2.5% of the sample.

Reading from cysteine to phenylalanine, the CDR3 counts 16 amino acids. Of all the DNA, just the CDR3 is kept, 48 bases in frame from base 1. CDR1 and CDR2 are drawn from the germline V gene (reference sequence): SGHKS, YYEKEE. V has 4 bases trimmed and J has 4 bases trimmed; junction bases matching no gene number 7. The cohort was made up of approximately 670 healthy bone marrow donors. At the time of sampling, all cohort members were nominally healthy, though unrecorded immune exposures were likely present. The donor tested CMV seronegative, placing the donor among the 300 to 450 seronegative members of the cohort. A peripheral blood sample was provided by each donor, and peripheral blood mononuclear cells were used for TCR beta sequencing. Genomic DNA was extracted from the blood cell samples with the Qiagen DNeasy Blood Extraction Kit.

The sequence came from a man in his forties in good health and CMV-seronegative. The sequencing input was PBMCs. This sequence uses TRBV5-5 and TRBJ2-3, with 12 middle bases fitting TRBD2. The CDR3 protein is CASSPGLAGSADTQYF. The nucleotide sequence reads TGTGCCAGCAGCCCAGGACTAGCGGGAAGTGCAGATACGCAGTATTTT.